The 28 T cell receptor beta chains presented below share a single source sample, sequenced in a study of blood T cell repertoires in COVID-19. Assay: immunoSEQ multiplex PCR; the TCRdb copy retains only in-frame clones and omits some. The sample lists around 60,000 clones, about 79% occurring once. Sequenced input: peripheral blood. These TCRs come from a woman aged 60 to 75 with acute or convalescent COVID-19.

This chain's CDR3 is CASIDRGLNTEAFF. The CDR3 DNA reads as TGTGCCAGCATTGACAGGGGACTGAACACTGAAGCTTTCTTT. The J gene is TRBJ1-1, the V gene TRBV2; TRBD1 agrees at 8 bases. The trim removed 7 bases at V and 0 bases at J, leaving 4 bases unmatched. CDR3 length equals 14 residues. In germline, CDR1 is SNHLY, CDR2 FYNNEI.

The V call is TRBV2, the J call TRBJ1-1; D possibly corresponds to TRBD1 (6 bases). V lost 5 bases and J lost 0, with 19 bases in between. The CDR3 is made up of 17 amino acids. Germline CDR1 and CDR2: SNHLY and FYNNEI. CDR3 loop: CASSRTAYSLMNTEAFF. In DNA form, the CDR3 reads TGTGCCAGCAGTCGGACAGCCTACAGTCTAATGAACACTGAAGCTTTCTTT.

This clone showed up just once. V and J are TRBV24-1 and TRBJ2-7; possible D gene TRBD1, 6 bases. The germline CDR1 and CDR2 sequences are KGHDR and SFDVKD. The V gene lost 7 bases and the J gene lost 2 bases, with 14 bases spanning the gap. The CDR3 runs 14 residues. The CDR3 protein is CATSLGQSPYEQYF. In DNA form, the CDR3 reads TGTGCCACCAGCCTCGGACAGAGCCCCTACGAGCAGTACTTC.

V is TRBV5-6 and J is TRBJ2-7, with TRBD2 matching over 7 bases. The V segment lost 4 bases and the J segment 3 bases; nucleotides outside the gene matches: 1. The germline V gene encodes CDR1 SGHDT and CDR2 YYEEEE. The CDR3 is 12 residues long. CDR3 nucleotide sequence: TGTGCCAGCAGCCCGGGAGGCTACGAGCAGTACTTC. It yields the protein CASSPGGYEQYF.

The CDR3 here is CASSSPGRGTEQFF. Here the CDR3 DNA reads TGTGCCAGTAGTTCCCCCGGACGGGGTACGGAGCAGTTCTTC. The chain combines TRBV19 with TRBJ2-1; possible D gene TRBD2, 5 bases. V was trimmed by 5 bases and J by 10 bases, leaving 18 bases between them. The germline V gene has CDR1 LNHDA and CDR2 SQIVND (reference sequence). The CDR3 totals 14 residues.

J is TRBJ2-1 and V is TRBV10-3; a weak D match, TRBD1 (5 bases). The germline CDR1 and CDR2 sequences are ENHRY and SYGVKD. The V gene lost 5 bases and the J gene lost 10 bases, with 12 bases spanning the gap. This CDR3 has 12 residues. The CDR3 DNA reads TGTGCCATCAGTCCTGGACAAACAGAGCAGTTCTTC. Protein: CAISPGQTEQFF.

J is TRBJ2-5 and V is TRBV4-1, with TRBD2 identical over 10 bases. This CDR3 is built from 17 residues. Germline V CDR1 and CDR2: MGHRA, YSYEKL. J lost 2 bases, V lost 1 base, and 7 bases had no gene match. CDR3 protein: CASSQASGGLRQETQYF. CDR3 DNA: TGCGCCAGCAGCCAAGCTAGCGGGGGTTTACGACAAGAGACCCAGTACTTC.

This sequence joins TRBV6-4 and TRBJ2-1; D might be TRBD1 (6 bases). The germline CDR1 and CDR2 sequences are MRHNA and SNTAGT. The V end was cut by 3 bases, the J end by 0 bases, with 6 bases between. This CDR3 is 14 amino acids long. As DNA, the CDR3 is TGTGCCAGCAGTGAGGACAGCTCCTACAATGAGCAGTTCTTC. Encoded protein: CASSEDSSYNEQFF.

The chain uses TRBV9 and TRBJ1-6; 8 bases are shared with TRBD1. Germline CDR1 reads SGDLS; CDR2 reads YYNGEE. The CDR3 runs 15 residues. V was pared by 4 bases and J by 3 bases, with 3 bases of the junction left unmatched. DNA of the CDR3: TGTGCCAGCAGCCTGACAGGGGACTATAATTCACCCCTCCACTTT. Amino acids: CASSLTGDYNSPLHF.

Here the CDR3 reads CASSFVLNTDTQYF. The CDR3 bases are TGCGCCAGCAGCTTTGTACTCAACACAGATACGCAGTATTTT. This chain links TRBV4-1 with TRBJ2-3; D unresolved. The V and J ends lost 5 bases and 2 bases respectively, with 11 bases between them. The CDR3 totals 14 residues. Germline V gene lookup returns CDR1 MGHRA and CDR2 YSYEKL.

A note on this clone: One end of the junction does not line up with germline, which may come from a read error. The rearrangement uses TRBV7-8 and TRBJ1-2; 8 nucleotides align to TRBD1. The CDR3 runs 15 residues. CDR1 and CDR2 from the germline V gene are SGHVS and FQNEAQ. The CDR3 region has the DNA TGTGCCAGCAGCATAGCGCGGACAGGGCTCGGGGGCTACACCTTC. Translation gives CASSIARTGLGGYTF.

This clone was picked up one time. The V call is TRBV4-1, the J call TRBJ1-5; possible D gene TRBD1, 5 bases. Germline lookup yields CDR1 MGHRA and CDR2 YSYEKL. The germline V and J ends were trimmed by 3 bases and 1 base, with 19 bases remaining between them. The CDR3 is made up of 18 amino acids. CDR3 sequence (DNA): TGCGCCAGCAGCCAGCGGGACTTGGGGGAGGGGAGCAATCAGCCCCAGCATTTT. Encoded protein: CASSQRDLGEGSNQPQHF.

The rearrangement links TRBV3-1 (or the pseudogene TRBV3-2) to TRBJ1-1; 8 bases are shared with TRBD1. V shed 1 base and J 5 bases; nucleotides not matched to a gene: 9. CDR1 is LGHDT and CDR2 is YNNKEL in the germline V gene (reference sequence). The CDR3 has 16 amino acids. The CDR3 loop is CASSQVRLQGATEAFF. CDR3 DNA: TGTGCCAGCAGCCAAGTGCGTCTTCAGGGGGCGACTGAAGCTTTCTTT.

This chain joins TRBV30 and TRBJ2-2, with TRBD1 matching 8 bases. The V gene's germline CDR1 is GTSNPN and CDR2 SVGIG (reference sequence). J was trimmed by 6 bases and V by 1 base; bases with no gene match: 4. CDR3 size: 14 residues. CDR3: CAWSAQGAAGELFF. The CDR3 coding sequence is TGTGCCTGGAGTGCGCAGGGGGCGGCCGGGGAGCTGTTTTTT. Full variable domain (remainder filled in from reference TRBV30 and TRBJ2-2): SQTIHQWPATLVQPVGSPLSLECTVEGTSNPNLYWYRQAAGRGLQLLFYSVGIGQISSEVPQNLSASRPQDRQFILSSKKLLLSDSGFYLCAWSAQGAAGELFFGEGSRLTVL.

The genes are TRBV19 and TRBJ1-2; the match to TRBD1 covers 7 bases. The V gene end was trimmed by 5 bases and the J gene end by 1 base; junction bases not matched to a gene: 4. There are 14 residues in the CDR3. Germline V gene data show CDR1 as LNHDA and CDR2 as SQIVND (reference sequence). The CDR3 region is CASSLRDSNYGYTF. The CDR3 DNA reads as TGTGCCAGTAGTCTCCGGGACAGTAACTATGGCTACACCTTC.

The CDR3 is CASSYDVGQPQHF. The CDR3 DNA sequence: TGTGCCAGCAGTTATGACGTGGGCCAGCCCCAGCATTTT. The gene calls are TRBV6-6 and TRBJ1-5, with D hard to call. Germline CDR1 and CDR2: MNHNY and SVGAGI (reference sequence). With 3 bases removed from V and 7 bases from J, the gap between germline ends came to 10 bases. The CDR3 has 13 amino acids.

The gene calls are TRBV5-1 and TRBJ2-4, with 8 bases identical to TRBD1. Trimming at V came to 0 bases and at J to 1 base, leaving 3 bases not matched to a gene. This CDR3 has 16 residues. Per germline, CDR1 SGHRS and CDR2 YFSETQ. This chain's CDR3 is CASSLEGQEAKNIQYF. Here the CDR3 DNA reads TGCGCCAGCAGCTTGGAGGGACAGGAGGCCAAAAACATTCAGTACTTC.

V is TRBV5-4 and J is TRBJ1-2; TRBD1 matches 7 bases. V shed 3 bases, J shed 2 bases, and the junction held 4 bases outside the gene matches. The CDR3 has 14 amino acids. Germline-derived CDR1 and CDR2 are SGHNT and YYREEE (reference sequence). In DNA form, the CDR3 reads TGTGCCAGCAGCTCGGACAGGTTCAACTATGGCTACACCTTC. It codes for CASSSDRFNYGYTF.

V gene TRBV14 combines with J gene TRBJ1-1; possible D gene TRBD1, 5 bases. V lost 4 bases and J 1 base, leaving 13 bases between the germline ends. This CDR3 comprises 15 residues. From germline, CDR1 is SGHDN and CDR2 FVKESK. DNA of the CDR3: TGTGCCAGCAGCCGGGGGACTTTTTCGAACACTGAAGCTTTCTTT. Residues: CASSRGTFSNTEAFF.

This clone was counted only a few times. The chain has TRBV6-6 and TRBJ2-2; D uncertain. The length of the CDR3 is 16 residues. Germline V lookup: CDR1 MNHNY, CDR2 SVGAGI (reference sequence). V was cut by 2 bases and J by 0 bases, with 10 bases left in between. The CDR3 region is CASSYVSNANTGELFF. CDR3 bases: TGTGCCAGCAGTTACGTGAGCAACGCGAACACCGGGGAGCTGTTTTTT.

DNA of the CDR3: TGTGCCAGCAGCTCACAGGACGGCTTTGAAGCTTTCTTT. Protein: CASSSQDGFEAFF. The chain combines TRBV11-2 with TRBJ1-1, with a possible D match to TRBD1 (5 bases). V was trimmed by 4 bases and J by 7 bases, leaving 13 bases between them. The CDR3 totals 13 residues. Germline V CDR1 and CDR2: SGHAT, FQNNGV. Supplemented by reference TRBV11-2 and TRBJ1-1, the full variable domain reads EAGVAQSPRYKIIEKRQSVAFWCNPISGHATLYWYQQILGQGPKLLIQFQNNGVVDDSQLPKDRFSAERLKGVDSTLKIQPAKLEDSAVYLCASSSQDGFEAFFGQGTRLTVV.

The rearrangement links TRBV29-1 to TRBJ2-2, with 8 bases lining up with TRBD1. Germline V lookup: CDR1 SQVTM, CDR2 ANQGSEA. The V segment lost 7 bases and the J segment 1 base; nucleotides outside the gene matches: 2. The CDR3 is 13 residues long. This chain's CDR3 is CSAGTGNTGELFF. In nucleotides, the CDR3 is TGCAGCGCCGGGACAGGGAACACCGGGGAGCTGTTTTTT.

The chain combines TRBV13 with TRBJ2-1; 11 bases are a match to TRBD1. V was clipped by 5 bases and J by 4 bases; unmatched bases: 4. The CDR3 is 15 residues long. CDR1 PRHDT and CDR2 FYEKMQ come from the germline V gene (reference sequence). DNA for the CDR3: TGTGCCAGCAGCCGGGGACAGGGGGTGTACAATGAGCAGTTCTTC. As protein: CASSRGQGVYNEQFF.

V gene TRBV3-1 (or the pseudogene TRBV3-2) combines with J gene TRBJ2-6; D ambiguous. Germline-derived CDR1 and CDR2 are LGHDT and YNNKEL (reference sequence). Trimming left V 8 bases short and J 1 base short, with 3 bases between. This CDR3 contains 12 residues. Here the CDR3 reads CASQSGANVLTF. The CDR3 DNA sequence: TGTGCCAGCCAGTCTGGGGCCAACGTCCTGACTTTC.

The chain combines TRBV5-1 with TRBJ2-3; possible D gene TRBD2, 6 bases. The CDR3 extends over 15 amino acids. The germline V and J ends were trimmed by 6 bases and 5 bases, with 19 bases remaining between them. Germline V gene data show CDR1 as SGHRS and CDR2 as YFSETQ. DNA of the CDR3: TGCGCCAGCAAAGTGGGGCGGGAAAGAGGAGATACGCAGTATTTT. Residues: CASKVGRERGDTQYF.

The V gene is TRBV18, the J gene TRBJ1-2, with D hard to call. V was cut by 1 base and J by 3 bases, with 18 bases left in between. The CDR3 totals 17 residues. From germline, CDR1 is KGHSH and CDR2 LQKENI. In nucleotides, the CDR3 is TGTGCCAGCTCACCACTAGTTCGGCTCCGGGAGGACTATGGCTACACCTTC. Translated, it gives CASSPLVRLREDYGYTF. The whole variable domain, remainder taken from reference TRBV18 and TRBJ1-2, is NAGVMQNPRHLVRRRGQEARLRCSPMKGHSHVYWYRQLPEEGLKFMVYLQKENIIDESGMPKERFSAEFPKEGPSILRIQQVVRGDSAAYFCASSPLVRLREDYGYTFGSGTRLTVV.

The rearrangement joins TRBV6-6 to TRBJ2-7; D might be TRBD1 (6 bases). Trimming left V 7 bases short and J 5 bases short, with 12 bases between. This CDR3 region has 12 residues. CDR1 and CDR2 (germline): MNHNY, SVGAGI (reference sequence). CDR3 DNA sequence: TGTGCCAGCACCCAGGGGCGGGACGAGCAGTACTTC. Its protein is CASTQGRDEQYF.

For the CDR3, the DNA is TGTGCCACATCACAGGGTGGCAATCAGCCCCAGCATTTT. This translates into CATSQGGNQPQHF. The chain combines TRBV19 with TRBJ1-5, with D possibly TRBD1 on 6 matching bases. V lost 10 bases to trimming and J lost 2 bases, with 12 bases between them. Germline loops: CDR1 LNHDA, CDR2 SQIVND (reference sequence). This CDR3 has 13 amino acids. The whole variable domain, filled in from reference TRBV19 and TRBJ1-5, reads DGGITQSPKYLFRKEGQNVTLSCEQNLNHDAMYWYRQDPGQGLRLIYYSQIVNDFQKGDIAEGYSVSREKKESFPLTVTSAQKNPTAFYLCATSQGGNQPQHFGDGTRLSIL.